This TCR beta chain was profiled in a study of blood T cells in healthy people across ages. Whole-study findings and limits: The fall in TCR beta diversity per million T cells was roughly linear with age.

This clonotype was detected a few times. The antigen is unknown. A second roughly 7 to 11 cycle PCR used barcoded and J-beta primers. A tag from a template-switch adaptor with 12 random nucleotides marked each cDNA molecule. In TCRdb, the 5' RACE reads were re-called with MiXCR into one record per CDR3 protein. The sample records 600,000 or so distinct CDR3 sequences, roughly 21% being singletons. V was clipped by 8 bases and J by 5 bases; unmatched bases: 11. Germline loops: CDR1 DFQATT, CDR2 SNEGSKA (reference sequence). CDR3 length equals 15 residues. This TCR derives from a man between 65 and 85 years old in good health. This chain connects TRBV20-1 to TRBJ2-1; 11 bases are a match to TRBD2. The source material was blood. The CDR3 DNA sequence: TGCAGTACAGGGGAAGGGACTAGCGGACACAATGAGCAGTTCTTC. Its protein product is CSTGEGTSGHNEQFF.